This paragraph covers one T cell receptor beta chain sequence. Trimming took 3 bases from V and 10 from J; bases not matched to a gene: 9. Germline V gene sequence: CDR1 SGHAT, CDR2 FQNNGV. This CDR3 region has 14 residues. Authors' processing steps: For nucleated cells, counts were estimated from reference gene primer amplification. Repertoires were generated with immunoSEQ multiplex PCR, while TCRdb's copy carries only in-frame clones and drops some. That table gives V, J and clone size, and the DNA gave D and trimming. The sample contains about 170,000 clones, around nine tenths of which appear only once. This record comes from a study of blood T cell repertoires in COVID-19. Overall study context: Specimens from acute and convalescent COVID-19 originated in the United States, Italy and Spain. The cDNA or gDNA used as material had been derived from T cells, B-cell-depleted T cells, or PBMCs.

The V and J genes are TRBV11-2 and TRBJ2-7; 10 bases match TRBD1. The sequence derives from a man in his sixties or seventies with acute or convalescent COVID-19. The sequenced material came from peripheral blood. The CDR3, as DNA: TGTGCCAGCAGCTTTATCAGGGACAGGGGTGGACAGTACTTC. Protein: CASSFIRDRGGQYF. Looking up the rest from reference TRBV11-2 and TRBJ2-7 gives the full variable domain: EAGVAQSPRYKIIEKRQSVAFWCNPISGHATLYWYQQILGQGPKLLIQFQNNGVVDDSQLPKDRFSAERLKGVDSTLKIQPAKLEDSAVYLCASSFIRDRGGQYFGPGTRLTVT.